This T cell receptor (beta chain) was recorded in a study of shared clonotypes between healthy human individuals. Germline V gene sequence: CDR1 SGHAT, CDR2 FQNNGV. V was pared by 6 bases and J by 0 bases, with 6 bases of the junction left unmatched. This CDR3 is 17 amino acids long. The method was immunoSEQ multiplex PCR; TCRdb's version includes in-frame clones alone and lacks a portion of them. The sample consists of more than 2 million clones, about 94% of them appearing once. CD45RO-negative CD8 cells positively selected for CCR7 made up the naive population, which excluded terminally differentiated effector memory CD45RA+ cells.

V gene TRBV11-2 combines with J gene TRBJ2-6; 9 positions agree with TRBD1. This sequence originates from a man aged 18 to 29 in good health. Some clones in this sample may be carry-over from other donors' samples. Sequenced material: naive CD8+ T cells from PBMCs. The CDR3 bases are TGTGCCAGCAGGACAAGACAGGGGGTCTCTGGGGCCAACGTCCTGACTTTC. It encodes CASRTRQGVSGANVLTF.